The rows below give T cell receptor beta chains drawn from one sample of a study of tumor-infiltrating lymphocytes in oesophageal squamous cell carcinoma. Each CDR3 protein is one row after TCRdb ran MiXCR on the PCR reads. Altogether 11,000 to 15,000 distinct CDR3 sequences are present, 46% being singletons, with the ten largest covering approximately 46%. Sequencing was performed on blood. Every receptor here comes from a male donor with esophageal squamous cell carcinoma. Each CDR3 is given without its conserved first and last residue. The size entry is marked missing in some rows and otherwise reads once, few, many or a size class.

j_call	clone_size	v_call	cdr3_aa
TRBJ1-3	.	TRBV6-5	ASRRPLAGNTIY
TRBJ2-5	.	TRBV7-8	ASAQIPLSGRETQY
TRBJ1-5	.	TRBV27	ASSAGQVGQPQH
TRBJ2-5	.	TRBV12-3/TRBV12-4	ASSLKRNNEQY
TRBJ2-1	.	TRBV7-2	ASSLDANPYNEQF
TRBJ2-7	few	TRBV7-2	ASSSKAGSYEQY
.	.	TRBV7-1	ASSSRRQGDRNEQF
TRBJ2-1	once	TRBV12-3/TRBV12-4	ASSFHTAYNEQF
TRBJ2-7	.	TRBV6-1	ASSEVAGVFNEQY
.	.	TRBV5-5	ASSPTGEKREGRETQY
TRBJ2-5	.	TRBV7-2	ASSLDRGSPLH
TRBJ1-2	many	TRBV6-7	ASSYSSGFMDLGVGYT
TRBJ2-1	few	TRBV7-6	ASSLSGNEQF
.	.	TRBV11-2	ASSLNRDSSYEQY
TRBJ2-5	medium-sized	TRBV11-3	ASSPRTSGQETQY
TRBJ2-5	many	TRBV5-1	ASTTTRRETQY
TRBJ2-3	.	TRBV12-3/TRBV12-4	ASSSKSGLAIPPTWTDTQY
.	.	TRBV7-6	ASSLFGGTSSYNEQF
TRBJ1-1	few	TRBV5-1	ASSLERNTEAF
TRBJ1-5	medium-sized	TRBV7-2	ASSSTGQPQH
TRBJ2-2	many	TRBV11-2	ASRENPNTGELF
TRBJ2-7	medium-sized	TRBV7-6	ASSLRSTTYEQY